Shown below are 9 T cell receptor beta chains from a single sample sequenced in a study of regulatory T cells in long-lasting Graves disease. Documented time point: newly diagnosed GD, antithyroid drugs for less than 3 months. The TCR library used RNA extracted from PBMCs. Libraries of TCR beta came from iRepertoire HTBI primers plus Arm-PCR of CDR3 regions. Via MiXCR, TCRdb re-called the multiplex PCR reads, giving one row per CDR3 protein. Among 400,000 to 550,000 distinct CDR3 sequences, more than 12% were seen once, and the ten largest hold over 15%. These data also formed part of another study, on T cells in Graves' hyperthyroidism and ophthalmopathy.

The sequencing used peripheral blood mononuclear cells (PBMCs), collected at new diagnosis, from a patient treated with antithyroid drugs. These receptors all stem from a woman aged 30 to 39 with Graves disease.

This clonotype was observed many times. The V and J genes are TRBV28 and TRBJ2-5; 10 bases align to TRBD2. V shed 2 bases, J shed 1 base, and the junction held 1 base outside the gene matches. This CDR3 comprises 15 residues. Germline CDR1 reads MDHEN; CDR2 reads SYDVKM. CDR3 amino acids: CASSLTSGTQETQYF. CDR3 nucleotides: TGTGCCAGCAGTTTAACTAGCGGGACCCAAGAGACCCAGTACTTC.

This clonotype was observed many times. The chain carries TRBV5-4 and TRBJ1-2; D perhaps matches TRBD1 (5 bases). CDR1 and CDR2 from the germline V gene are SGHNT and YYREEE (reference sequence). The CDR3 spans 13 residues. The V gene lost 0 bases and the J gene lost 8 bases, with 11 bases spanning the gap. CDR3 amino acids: CASSLAGGSGYTF. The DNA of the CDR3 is TGTGCCAGCAGCTTGGCTGGGGGGTCGGGCTACACCTTC.

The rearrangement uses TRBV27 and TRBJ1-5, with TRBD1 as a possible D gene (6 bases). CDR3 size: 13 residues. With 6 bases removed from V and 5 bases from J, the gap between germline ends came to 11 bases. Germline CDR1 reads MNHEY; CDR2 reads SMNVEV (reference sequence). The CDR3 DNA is TGTGCCAGCAGAAGGACAGCATATCAGCCCCAGCATTTT. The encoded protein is CASRRTAYQPQHF.

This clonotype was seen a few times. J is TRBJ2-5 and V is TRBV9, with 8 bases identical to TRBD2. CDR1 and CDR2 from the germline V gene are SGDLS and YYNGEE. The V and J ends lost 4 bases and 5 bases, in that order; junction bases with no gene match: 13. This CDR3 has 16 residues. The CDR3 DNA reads TGTGCCAGCAGCTTGTCCTCCAGCGGGAGTACTGAGACCCAGTACTTC. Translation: CASSLSSSGSTETQYF.

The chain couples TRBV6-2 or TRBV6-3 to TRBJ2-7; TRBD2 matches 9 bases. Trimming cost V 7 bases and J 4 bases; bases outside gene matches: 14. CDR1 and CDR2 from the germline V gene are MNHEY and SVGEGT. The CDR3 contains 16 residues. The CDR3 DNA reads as TGTGCCAGCACCCCCGGGGGGCTAGCGGGAATTTACGAGCAGTACTTC. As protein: CASTPGGLAGIYEQYF.

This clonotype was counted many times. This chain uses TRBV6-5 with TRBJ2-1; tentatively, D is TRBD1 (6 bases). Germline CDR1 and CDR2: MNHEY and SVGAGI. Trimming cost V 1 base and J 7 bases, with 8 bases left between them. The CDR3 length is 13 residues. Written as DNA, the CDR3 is TGTGCCAGCAGTTACTTGGGACATAATGAGCAGTTCTTC. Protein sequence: CASSYLGHNEQFF.

Here the CDR3 reads CASRFSGRRITDTQYF. CDR3 DNA: TGTGCCAGCCGATTTAGCGGGAGACGTATCACAGATACGCAGTATTTT. The chain links TRBV27 to TRBJ2-3; 9 nucleotides match TRBD2. J lost 2 bases, V lost 8 bases, and 11 bases had no gene match. CDR1 and CDR2 (germline): MNHEY, SMNVEV (reference sequence). The CDR3 has 16 amino acids.

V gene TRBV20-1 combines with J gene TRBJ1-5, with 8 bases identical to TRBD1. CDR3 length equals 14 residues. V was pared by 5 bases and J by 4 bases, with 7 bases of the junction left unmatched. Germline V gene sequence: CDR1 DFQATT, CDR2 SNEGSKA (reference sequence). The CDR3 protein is CSAHPGQVNQPQHF. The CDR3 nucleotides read TGCAGTGCTCATCCGGGACAGGTGAATCAGCCCCAGCATTTT.

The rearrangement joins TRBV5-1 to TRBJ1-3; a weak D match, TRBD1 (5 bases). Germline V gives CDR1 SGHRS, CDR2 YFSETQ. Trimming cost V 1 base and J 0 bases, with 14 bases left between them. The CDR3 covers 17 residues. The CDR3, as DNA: TGCGCCAGCAGCTTGCTTCAGGGTGGAAACTCTGGAAACACCATATATTTT. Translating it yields CASSLLQGGNSGNTIYF.